The sequence of this T cell receptor (beta chain) was determined in a study of blood T cell repertoires in COVID-19. As for the study in general: Specimens from acute and convalescent COVID-19 originated in the United States, Italy and Spain.

Under the authors' procedure: Amplification with reference gene primers provided the estimates of nucleated cell counts. Produced via immunoSEQ multiplex PCR; TCRdb's table is partial and in-frame only. For V, J and clone size, that table is used; D and trimming come from the DNA. The data show around 68,000 clones, roughly 84% seen once. Germline CDR1 SNHLY, CDR2 FYNNEI. The CDR3 runs 13 residues. Trimming cost V 4 bases and J 3 bases; bases outside gene matches: 3. Sequencing was performed on peripheral blood. This chain joins TRBV2 and TRBJ2-7; TRBD1 matches 7 bases. The sequence came from a middle-aged man with active COVID-19. CDR3 sequence (DNA): TGTGCCAGCAGTGTGTGGACAGGCTACGAGCAGTACTTC. Protein: CASSVWTGYEQYF. Complete variable domain (other parts from reference TRBV2 and TRBJ2-7): EPEVTQTPSHQVTQMGQEVILRCVPISNHLYFYWYRQILGQKVEFLVSFYNNEISEKSEIFDDQFSVERPDGSNFTLKIRSTKLEDSAMYFCASSVWTGYEQYFGPGTRLTVT.